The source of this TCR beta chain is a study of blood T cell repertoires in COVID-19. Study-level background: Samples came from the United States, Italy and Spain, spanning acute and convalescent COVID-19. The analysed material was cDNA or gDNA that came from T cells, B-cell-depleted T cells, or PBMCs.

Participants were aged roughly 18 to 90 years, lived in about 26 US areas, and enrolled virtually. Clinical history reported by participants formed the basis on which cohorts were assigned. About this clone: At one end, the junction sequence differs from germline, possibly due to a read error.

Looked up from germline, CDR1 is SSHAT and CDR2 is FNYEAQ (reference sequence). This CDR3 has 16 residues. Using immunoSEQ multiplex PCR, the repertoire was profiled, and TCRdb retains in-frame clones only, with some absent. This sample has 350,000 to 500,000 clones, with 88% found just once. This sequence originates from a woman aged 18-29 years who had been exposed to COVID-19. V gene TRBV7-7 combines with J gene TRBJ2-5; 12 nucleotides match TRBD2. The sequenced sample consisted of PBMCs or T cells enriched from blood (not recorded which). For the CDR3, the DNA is TGTGCTAGCAGCTTAGGTCCTAGCGGGGGGGCCTCCTTTCAGTACTTC. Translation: CASSLGPSGGASFQYF.